The clone carrying this TCR beta chain was observed many times. Its specificity is not known. These data are taken from a study of response to subunit inactivated influenza vaccine. Findings and caveats of the study: It was suggested by the authors that few new T cells are recruited by each seasonal influenza vaccination.

Using its own MiXCR run on the RT-PCR reads, TCRdb lists one record per CDR3 protein. The sample lists hundreds of thousands of distinct CDR3 sequences, about 15% occurring once. CDR3 length: 14 residues. V was trimmed by 1 base and J by 2 bases, leaving 7 bases between them. Germline V gene data show CDR1 as SGHKS and CDR2 as YYEKEE (reference sequence). Specimen: PBMCs from blood, collected less than 15 days before vaccination. This receptor was identified in a man aged 45 to 65 who received an inactivated influenza vaccine. The chain employs TRBV5-5 and TRBJ1-5, with a weak D call TRBD1 (5 bases). CDR3 DNA: TGTGCCAGCAGCTTGTCGGGGGGCAATCAGCCCCAGCATTTT. Translated, it gives CASSLSGGNQPQHF.